This T cell receptor (beta chain) emerged from a study of shared clonotypes between healthy human individuals. Study as a whole: Contributing individuals were two females and a few males aged 18 to 49.

The donors, healthy adults who were HIV-negative, had experienced no recent acute infections or vaccinations. Generated by immunoSEQ multiplex PCR, the TCRdb table keeps only in-frame clones and is missing some. The data show some 700,000 clones, roughly 88% seen once. The V end lost 0 bases, the J end lost 6 bases, and 11 bases lay between the germline ends. CDR1 and CDR2 (germline): MRHNA, SNTAGT. CDR3 size: 15 residues. The clonotype comes from a man between 18 and 35 years old in good health. Some clones in this sample may be carry-over from other donors' samples. The sequencing input was memory CD8+ T cells from PBMCs. The subset was: CD45RO+ cells pooled with CCR7-negative TemRA cells. The chain links TRBV6-4 to TRBJ2-2, with D perhaps TRBD1 (5 bases). The CDR3 DNA sequence: TGTGCCAGCAGTGACTCAGGGGCGGATCCCGGGGAGCTGTTTTTT. It codes for CASSDSGADPGELFF.